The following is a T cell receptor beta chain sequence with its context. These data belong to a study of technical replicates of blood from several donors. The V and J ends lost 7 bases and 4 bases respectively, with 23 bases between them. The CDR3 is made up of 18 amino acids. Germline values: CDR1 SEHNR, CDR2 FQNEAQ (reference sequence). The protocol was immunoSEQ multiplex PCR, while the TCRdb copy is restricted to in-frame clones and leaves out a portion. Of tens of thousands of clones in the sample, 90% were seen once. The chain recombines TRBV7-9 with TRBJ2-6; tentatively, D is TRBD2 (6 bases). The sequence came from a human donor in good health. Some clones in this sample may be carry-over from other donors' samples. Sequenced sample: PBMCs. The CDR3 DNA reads TGTGCCAGCACCACCCCGGGACTTCAAAGAAAGGGGGCCAACGTCCTGACTTTC. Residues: CASTTPGLQRKGANVLTF.